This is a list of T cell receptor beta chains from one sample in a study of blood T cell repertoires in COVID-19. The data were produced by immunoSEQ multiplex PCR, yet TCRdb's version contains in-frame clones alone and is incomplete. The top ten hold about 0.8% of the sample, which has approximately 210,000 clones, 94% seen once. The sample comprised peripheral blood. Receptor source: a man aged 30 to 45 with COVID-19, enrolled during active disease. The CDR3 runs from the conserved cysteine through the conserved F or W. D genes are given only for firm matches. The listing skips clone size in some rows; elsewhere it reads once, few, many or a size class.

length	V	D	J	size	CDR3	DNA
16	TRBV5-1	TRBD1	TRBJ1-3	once	CASSDMTGGSGNTIYF	TGCGCCAGCAGCGACATGACAGGGGGCTCTGGAAACACCATATATTTT
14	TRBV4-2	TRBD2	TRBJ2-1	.	CASKGLAGYNEQFF	TGTGCCAGCAAAGGACTAGCGGGATACAATGAGCAGTTCTTC
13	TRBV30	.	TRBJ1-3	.	CAWSVNSGNTIYF	TGTGCCTGGAGTGTCAATAGTGGAAACACCATATATTTT
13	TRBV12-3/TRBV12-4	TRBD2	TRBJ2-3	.	CASRAGVVDTQYF	TGTGCCAGCCGGGCGGGGGTAGTAGATACGCAGTATTTT
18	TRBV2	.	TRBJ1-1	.	CASSHSLGQGSPHTEAFF	TGTGCCAGCAGCCACTCCCTTGGGCAGGGTTCTCCCCACACTGAAGCTTTCTTT
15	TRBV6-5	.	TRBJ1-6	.	CASTPWGPYNSPLHF	TGTGCCAGCACCCCCTGGGGGCCCTATAATTCACCCCTCCACTTT
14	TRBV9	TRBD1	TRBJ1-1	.	CASSVATGGTEAFF	TGTGCCAGCAGCGTAGCTACAGGGGGGACTGAAGCTTTCTTT
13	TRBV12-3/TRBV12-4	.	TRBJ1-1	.	CASSFNGETEAFF	TGTGCCAGCAGTTTTAACGGAGAGACTGAAGCTTTCTTT
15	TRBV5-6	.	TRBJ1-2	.	CASSLQGSIVYGYTF	TGTGCCAGCAGCTTACAGGGATCGATCGTCTATGGCTACACCTTC
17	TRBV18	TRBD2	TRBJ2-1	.	CASSPPGLAGERGAQFF	TGTGCCAGCTCACCACCGGGACTAGCGGGCGAGCGAGGAGCGCAGTTCTTC
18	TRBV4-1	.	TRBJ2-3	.	CASSDSWRGETNVGTQYF	TGCGCCAGCAGCGATAGTTGGAGGGGTGAGACGAACGTCGGTACGCAGTATTTT
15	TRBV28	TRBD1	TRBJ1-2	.	CASSQSAGTGYGYTF	TGTGCCAGCAGTCAGTCCGCCGGGACAGGCTATGGCTACACCTTC
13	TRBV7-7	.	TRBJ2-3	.	CASSLDFTDTQYF	TGTGCCAGCAGCCTCGACTTCACAGATACGCAGTATTTT